Listed here are 5 T cell receptor beta chains from one sample, sequenced in a study of OX40 agonist ivuxolimab in advanced cancers. TCRdb's table, derived via immunoSEQ multiplex PCR, lists solely in-frame clones and lacks some. The sample yields 70,000 to 85,000 clones, 84% seen once. Sequencing was performed on CD4+ or CD8+ T cells sorted from blood, taken in a trial of the OX40 agonist ivuxolimab. These receptors all come from an adult with an advanced solid tumor such as melanoma, head and neck, liver or kidney cancer.

V usage is TRBV2 and J usage is TRBJ1-1; maybe TRBD1 (5 bases). V lost 3 bases, J lost 4 bases, and 15 bases lay in between. The CDR3 is made up of 15 amino acids. Germline V gene sequence: CDR1 SNHLY, CDR2 FYNNEI. In nucleotides, the CDR3 is TGTGCCAGCAGTGACCCCGGGGCCGGGAGCACTGAAGCTTTCTTT. Protein sequence: CASSDPGAGSTEAFF.

V gene TRBV6-6 combines with J gene TRBJ2-7, with D perhaps TRBD2 (7 bases). This CDR3 spans 15 amino acids. CDR1 and CDR2 from the germline V gene are MNHNY and SVGAGI (reference sequence). V gave up 0 bases and J gave up 6 bases, with 15 bases separating them. The chain's CDR3 is CASSYSSGRGVEQYF. CDR3 nucleotide sequence: TGTGCCAGCAGTTACTCGTCGGGGAGGGGGGTCGAGCAGTACTTC.

This clone showed up just a few times. The rearrangement links TRBV30 to TRBJ1-3, with D unclear. Trimming took off 2 bases at V and 0 bases at J, with 5 bases between the two ends. The CDR3 totals 13 residues. Germline V lookup: CDR1 GTSNPN, CDR2 SVGIG (reference sequence). CDR3 protein: CAWSFSSGNTIYF. In DNA, the CDR3 is TGTGCCTGGAGTTTTTCCTCTGGAAACACCATATATTTT.

A single count supports this clone. The rearrangement links TRBV19 to TRBJ2-5; D gene uncertain. Germline values: CDR1 LNHDA, CDR2 SQIVND (reference sequence). The CDR3 is 14 residues long. Trimming took 2 bases from V and 5 from J, leaving 12 bases between them. The CDR3 coding sequence is TGTGCCAGTAGTATATTCCCAGCAACGGAGACCCAGTACTTC. It codes for CASSIFPATETQYF.

This chain links TRBV23-1 with TRBJ2-2; 7 bases are a match to TRBD1. TRBV23-1 is marked as an open reading frame, function uncertain. This CDR3 has 13 amino acids. V was clipped by 10 bases and J by 1 base; unmatched bases: 3. CDR3 sequence reads: CATRQGNTGELFF. For the CDR3, the DNA is TGCGCCACACGACAGGGGAACACCGGGGAGCTGTTTTTT.